This TCR beta chain was identified during a study of T-cell reconstitution after alpha-beta-depleted transplantation in children. Using unique molecular identifiers, the investigators prepared the TCRbeta library. TCRdb processed the PCR reads anew with MiXCR; each CDR3 protein has one entry. The top ten hold about 6.1% of the sample, which has about 100,000 distinct CDR3 sequences, under 7% seen once. Germline CDR1 MNHNS, CDR2 SASEGT. V lost 5 bases to trimming and J lost 0 bases, with 11 bases between them. The length of the CDR3 is 15 residues. Whole-study findings and limits: Several hundred rapidly expanded clones from non-depleted graft cells reportedly supplied alpha-beta T cells about two months post-transplant. At the one-year point after transplant, T-cell counts and TCRbeta diversity were found to come mostly from T cells that had been newly produced.

On this clonotype itself: As yet, its antigen is unknown.

This sample comprised PBMCs, mostly from graft donor cells, obtained 60 days after TCRalphabeta/CD19-depleted stem cell transplant. The receptor was isolated from a female patient younger than 10 who had a stem cell transplant for Fanconi anemia, so the T cells may come from the graft donor. J is TRBJ1-3 and V is TRBV6-1; D not resolved. The CDR3 DNA reads TGTGCCAGCAGTCCTGCGAAGCCCTCTGGAAACACCATATATTTT. Translated, it gives CASSPAKPSGNTIYF.